The 22 T cell receptor beta chains reported below all come from one sample, sequenced in a study of OX40 agonist ivuxolimab in advanced cancers. Profiled with immunoSEQ multiplex PCR; TCRdb holds only in-frame clones, not every one. Of over 30,000 clones listed, 70% to 85% were seen once; the top ten hold about 1.8%. The sample in question was CD4+ or CD8+ T cells sorted from blood, obtained in a trial of the OX40 agonist ivuxolimab. Receptor source: an adult with an advanced solid tumor such as melanoma, head and neck, liver or kidney cancer.

The rearrangement uses TRBV7-2 and TRBJ2-7; 9 bases line up with TRBD1. Germline V gene data show CDR1 as SGHTA and CDR2 as FQGNSA. The CDR3 is made up of 13 amino acids. V shed 5 bases, J shed 3 bases, and the junction held 2 bases outside the gene matches. The CDR3 DNA reads as TGTGCCAGCAGCCGGGGACAGGGCTACGAGCAGTACTTC. Protein sequence: CASSRGQGYEQYF.

Here the CDR3 DNA reads TGCGCCAGCAGCCTTCGACAGATAAATCAGCCCCAGCATTTT. Translating gives CASSLRQINQPQHF. J is TRBJ1-5 and V is TRBV4-1, with D possibly matching TRBD1 (5 bases). The V gene lost 4 bases and the J gene lost 4 bases, with 11 bases spanning the gap. Germline V CDR1 and CDR2: MGHRA, YSYEKL. This CDR3 comprises 14 residues.

The chain couples TRBV5-4 to TRBJ2-1, with TRBD1 matching 12 bases. Germline V CDR1 and CDR2: SGHNT, YYREEE (reference sequence). CDR3 length: 19 amino acids. V lost 0 bases to trimming and J lost 1 base; unmatched junction nucleotides: 8. CDR3 sequence: CASSLGFRDRGHSYNEQFF. The CDR3 DNA sequence: TGTGCCAGCAGCTTGGGGTTCCGGGACAGGGGGCATTCCTACAATGAGCAGTTCTTC. Using reference TRBV5-4 and TRBJ2-1 for the parts outside the CDR3, the full variable domain is ETGVTQSPTHLIKTRGQQVTLRCSSQSGHNTVSWYQQALGQGPQFIFQYYREEENGRGNFPPRFSGLQFPNYSSELNVNALELDDSALYLCASSLGFRDRGHSYNEQFFGPGTRLTVL.

V usage is TRBV19 and J usage is TRBJ2-7, with TRBD2 matching 8 bases. The ends lost 1 base at V and 7 bases at J; junction bases unmatched: 15. The CDR3 has 17 amino acids. Per the germline V gene, CDR1 is LNHDA and CDR2 is SQIVND (reference sequence). In DNA, the CDR3 is TGTGCCAGTAGTATAGCCCCGCGGCGGGGGGACTACGGGGAGCAGTACTTC. Protein: CASSIAPRRGDYGEQYF.

The genes are TRBV4-1 and TRBJ2-5; TRBD2 matches at 9 bases. The junction had 8 bases not matched to a gene; V was cut back by 6 bases and J by 3 bases. Germline-derived CDR1 and CDR2 are MGHRA and YSYEKL. There are 15 residues in the CDR3. CDR3 in amino acids: CASRRRLAEEETQYF. In nucleotides, the CDR3 is TGCGCCAGCAGACGCCGACTAGCGGAGGAAGAGACCCAGTACTTC.

The chain uses TRBV6-1 and TRBJ2-3; D remains ambiguous. Germline CDR1 is MNHNS and CDR2 is SASEGT. V shed 5 bases and J shed 3 bases, with 3 bases lying between them. The CDR3 length is 11 residues. CDR3 DNA: TGTGCCAGCAGTAAGACAGATACGCAGTATTTT. This encodes CASSKTDTQYF.

The chain links TRBV5-6 to TRBJ2-5; D is unresolved. The end of the DNA fits TRBJ2-7 better, so the J call may be wrong. The CDR3 sequence is 12 residues long. In germline, CDR1 is SGHDT, CDR2 YYEEEE. The chain's CDR3 is CASSFLYYEQYF. CDR3 sequence (DNA): TGTGCCAGCAGCTTCCTTTACTACGAGCAGTACTTC.

CDR3 loop: CASSESQGPYEQYF. The CDR3, as DNA: TGTGCCAGCAGTGAAAGTCAGGGGCCCTACGAGCAGTACTTC. The chain is built from TRBV6-1 and TRBJ2-7; D is perhaps TRBD1 (6 bases). CDR3 length: 14 amino acids. Germline loops: CDR1 MNHNS, CDR2 SASEGT. V lost 2 bases, J lost 2 bases, and 10 bases lay in between.

This chain joins TRBV5-4 and TRBJ2-3; D remains unclear. Trimming cost V 0 bases and J 6 bases, with 8 bases left between them. The CDR3 contains 13 residues. Germline-derived CDR1 and CDR2 are SGHNT and YYREEE (reference sequence). Written as DNA, the CDR3 is TGTGCCAGCAGCTTGGCCTCAACGGATACGCAGTATTTT. Amino acid sequence: CASSLASTDTQYF.

The chain uses TRBV5-4 and TRBJ2-7; 7 nucleotides match TRBD2. There are 11 residues in the CDR3. V gave up 4 bases and J gave up 6 bases; unmatched junction bases: 1. Germline values: CDR1 SGHNT, CDR2 YYREEE (reference sequence). CDR3 in amino acids: CASSGGGEQYF. The DNA for the CDR3 is TGTGCCAGCAGCGGGGGGGGCGAGCAGTACTTC.

This clone came up once. The chain employs TRBV6-1 and TRBJ2-7, with TRBD2 matching over 7 bases. This CDR3 is 13 amino acids long. V was pared by 8 bases and J by 3 bases, with 7 bases of the junction left unmatched. The germline V gene has CDR1 MNHNS and CDR2 SASEGT. The CDR3 bases are TGTGCCAGCTCCTGGGGGGGAATCTACGAGCAGTACTTC. Amino acids: CASSWGGIYEQYF.

The V and J genes are TRBV6-6 and TRBJ1-3; D gene ambiguous. Germline V gives CDR1 MNHNY, CDR2 SVGAGI (reference sequence). V lost 2 bases, J lost 8 bases, and 10 bases lay in between. The CDR3 has 13 amino acids. The CDR3 here is CASSYERLDTIYF. CDR3 bases: TGTGCCAGCAGTTACGAACGTTTAGACACCATATATTTT.

This clone came up once. The chain combines TRBV7-9 with TRBJ2-3; D is perhaps TRBD2 (5 bases). Per germline, CDR1 SEHNR and CDR2 FQNEAQ (reference sequence). The ends were cut back, 5 bases at V and 4 bases at J, with 10 bases in the middle. The CDR3 is 13 residues long. CDR3 nucleotide sequence: TGTGCCAGCAGCCTCGGGGAGCCAGATACGCAGTATTTT. This encodes CASSLGEPDTQYF.

The chain uses TRBV7-2 and TRBJ2-1; D uncertain. There are 12 residues in the CDR3. V was clipped by 1 base and J by 12 bases, with 10 bases between them. Germline CDR1 and CDR2: SGHTA and FQGNSA. CDR3 in amino acids: CASSLGQLRQFF. The CDR3 DNA sequence: TGTGCCAGCAGCTTAGGTCAGCTGCGGCAGTTCTTC.

A note on this clone: The junction does not match germline at one end; this may be a read error. The V call is TRBV6-4, the J call TRBJ2-7, with D possibly TRBD1 on 6 matching bases. The CDR3 runs 11 residues. The germline CDR1 and CDR2 sequences are MRHNA and SNTAGT. Here the CDR3 reads CASVSRDRYNF. The CDR3 region has the DNA TGTGCCAGCGTTTCCCGTGACAGGTATAACTTC.

This clone was seen a handful of times. This chain links TRBV6-5 with TRBJ2-5; no definite D call. Germline loops: CDR1 MNHEY, CDR2 SVGAGI. The CDR3 length is 15 residues. Trimming took 0 bases from V and 0 from J, leaving 8 bases between them. This chain's CDR3 is CASSYSGLHQETQYF. The CDR3 nucleotides are TGTGCCAGCAGTTACTCTGGTCTGCACCAAGAGACCCAGTACTTC.

About this clone: At one end, the junction sequence differs from germline, possibly due to a read error. V usage is TRBV7-7 and J usage is TRBJ2-7, with 8 bases aligning to TRBD1. Germline V gene data show CDR1 as SSHAT and CDR2 as FNYEAQ (reference sequence). This CDR3 has 14 residues. The CDR3 DNA reads TGTGCTAGCAGCGTCGGACAGGGAGTAGGCGAGCAGTACTTC. This encodes CASSVGQGVGEQYF.

This sequence joins TRBV11-2 and TRBJ1-6, with unresolved D. The germline V and J ends were trimmed by 4 bases and 9 bases, with 7 bases remaining between them. The CDR3 consists of 12 residues. Germline lookup yields CDR1 SGHAT and CDR2 FQNNGV. The DNA of the CDR3 is TGTGCCAGCAGCTATAGCCGTTCACCCCTCCACTTT. Translation gives CASSYSRSPLHF.

The chain uses TRBV6-1 and TRBJ1-5; no definite D call. CDR3 length equals 12 residues. Between the trimmed V and J ends, which lost 7 bases and 1 base, there was a span of 5 bases. The germline CDR1 and CDR2 sequences are MNHNS and SASEGT. The CDR3 coding sequence is TGTGCCAGCAATGACAGCAATCAGCCCCAGCATTTT. It encodes CASNDSNQPQHF.

The J gene is TRBJ1-2, the V gene TRBV5-4; D gene unclear. CDR1 is SGHNT, CDR2 YYREEE, per germline (reference sequence). Trimming took 4 bases from V and 3 from J, leaving 13 bases between them. This CDR3 comprises 14 residues. CDR3 sequence: CASSGTTDYYGYTF. CDR3 bases: TGTGCCAGCAGCGGAACGACCGATTACTATGGCTACACCTTC.

The chain combines TRBV7-9 with TRBJ2-1; TRBD1 agrees at 12 bases. V lost 5 bases to trimming and J lost 6 bases; unmatched junction nucleotides: 8. The CDR3 has 16 amino acids. Germline assignment: CDR1 SEHNR and CDR2 FQNEAQ (reference sequence). CDR3 nucleotide sequence: TGTGCCAGCAGCCCGGGACAGGGGGCCGGGTTCAATGAGCAGTTCTTC. Protein: CASSPGQGAGFNEQFF.

This rearrangement joins TRBV11-3 to TRBJ2-3; D is undetermined. The CDR3 contains 12 residues. Germline-derived CDR1 and CDR2 are SGHNT and YENEEA. V lost 4 bases and J lost 2, with 4 bases in between. The CDR3 nucleotides read TGTGCCAGCAGCTCCAACACAGATACGCAGTATTTT. It yields the protein CASSSNTDTQYF. Looking up the rest from reference TRBV11-3 and TRBJ2-3 gives the full variable domain: EAGVVQSPRYKIIEKKQPVAFWCNPISGHNTLYWYLQNLGQGPELLIRYENEEAVDDSQLPKDRFSAERLKGVDSTLKIQPAELGDSAVYLCASSSNTDTQYFGPGTRLTVL.